The T cell receptor (beta chain) described here comes from a study of OX40 agonist ivuxolimab in advanced cancers. Study overall: Partial responses were achieved by three patients, of whom one had hepatocellular carcinoma and two had cutaneous melanoma.

Clones were sequenced by immunoSEQ multiplex PCR, and TCRdb holds only the in-frame ones, with some missing. The repertoire holds approximately 69,000 clones, with around 90% as singletons. V shed 5 bases and J 8 bases; nucleotides not matched to a gene: 9. This CDR3 is built from 14 residues. Per the germline V gene, CDR1 is SGHVS and CDR2 is FNYEAQ. Sequenced material: CD4+ or CD8+ T cells sorted from blood, taken in a trial of the OX40 agonist ivuxolimab. The J gene is TRBJ2-1, the V gene TRBV7-6; TRBD1 matches 7 bases. The clonotype comes from an adult with an advanced solid tumor such as melanoma, head and neck, liver or kidney cancer. The CDR3 DNA reads TGTGCCAGCAGCCAATTACAGGGGCGGGATGAGCAGTTCTTC. Translation: CASSQLQGRDEQFF.